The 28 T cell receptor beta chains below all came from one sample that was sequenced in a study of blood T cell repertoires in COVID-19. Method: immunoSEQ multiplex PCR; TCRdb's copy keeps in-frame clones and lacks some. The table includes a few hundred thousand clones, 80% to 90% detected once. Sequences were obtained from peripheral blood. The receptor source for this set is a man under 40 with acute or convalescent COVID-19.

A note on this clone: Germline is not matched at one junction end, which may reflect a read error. The CDR3 DNA sequence: TGTGCCAGCAGTTTAGGAGGACAGACCTACGAGCAGTACTTC. Residues: CASSLGGQTYEQYF. This chain uses TRBV11-3 with TRBJ2-7, with D possibly matching TRBD1 (6 bases). The germline CDR1 and CDR2 sequences are SGHNT and YENEEA. The CDR3 extends over 14 amino acids.

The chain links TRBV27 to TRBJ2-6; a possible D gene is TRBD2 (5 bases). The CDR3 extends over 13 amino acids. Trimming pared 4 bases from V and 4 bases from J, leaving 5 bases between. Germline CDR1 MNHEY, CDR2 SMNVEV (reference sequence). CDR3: CASSSGGANVLTF. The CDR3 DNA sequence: TGTGCCAGCAGTTCGGGGGGGGCCAACGTCCTGACTTTC.

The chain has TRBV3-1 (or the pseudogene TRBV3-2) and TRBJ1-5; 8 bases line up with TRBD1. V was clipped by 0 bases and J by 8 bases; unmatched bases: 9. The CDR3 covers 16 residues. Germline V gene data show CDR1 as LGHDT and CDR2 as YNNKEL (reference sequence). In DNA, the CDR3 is TGTGCCAGCAGCCAAGAGGGCGGACAGGGAGGAGAGCCCCAGCATTTT. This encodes CASSQEGGQGGEPQHF.

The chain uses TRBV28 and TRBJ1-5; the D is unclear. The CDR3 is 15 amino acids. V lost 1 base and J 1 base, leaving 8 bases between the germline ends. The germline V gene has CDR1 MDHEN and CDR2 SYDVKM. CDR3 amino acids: CASSLLRGSNQPQHF. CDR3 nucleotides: TGTGCCAGCAGTTTATTACGGGGAAGCAATCAGCCCCAGCATTTT.

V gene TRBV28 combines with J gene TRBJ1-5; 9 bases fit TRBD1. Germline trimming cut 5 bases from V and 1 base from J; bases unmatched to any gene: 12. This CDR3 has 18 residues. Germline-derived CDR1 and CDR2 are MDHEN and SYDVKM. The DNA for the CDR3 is TGTGCCAGCAGTGTCCCACAGGGGGCGGTAGTAAGCAATCAGCCCCAGCATTTT. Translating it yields CASSVPQGAVVSNQPQHF.

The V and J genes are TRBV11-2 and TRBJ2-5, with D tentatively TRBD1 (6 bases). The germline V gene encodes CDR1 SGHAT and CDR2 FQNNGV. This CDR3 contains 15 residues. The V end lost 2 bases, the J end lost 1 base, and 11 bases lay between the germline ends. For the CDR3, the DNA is TGTGCCAGCAGCTTAACAGGGTGGTTCCAAGAGACCCAGTACTTC. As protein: CASSLTGWFQETQYF.

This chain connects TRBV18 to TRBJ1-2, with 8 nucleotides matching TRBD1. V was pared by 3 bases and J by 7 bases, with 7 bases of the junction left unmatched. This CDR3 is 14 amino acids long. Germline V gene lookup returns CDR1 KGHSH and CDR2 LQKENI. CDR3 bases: TGTGCCAGCTCACCTTGGGACAGGAGTCCTGGCTACACCTTC. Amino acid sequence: CASSPWDRSPGYTF.

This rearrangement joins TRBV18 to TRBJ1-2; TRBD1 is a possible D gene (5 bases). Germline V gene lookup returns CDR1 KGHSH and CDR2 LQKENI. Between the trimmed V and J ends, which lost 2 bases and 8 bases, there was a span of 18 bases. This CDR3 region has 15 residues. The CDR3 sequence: CASSPERTLASGYTF. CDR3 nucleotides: TGTGCCAGCTCACCAGAACGGACATTGGCTTCGGGCTACACCTTC.

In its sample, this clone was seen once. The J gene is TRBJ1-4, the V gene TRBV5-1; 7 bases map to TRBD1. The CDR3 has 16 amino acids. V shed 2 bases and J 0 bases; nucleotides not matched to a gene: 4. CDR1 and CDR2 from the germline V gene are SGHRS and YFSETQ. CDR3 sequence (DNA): TGCGCCAGCAGCTTAGGACAGGTCGCAACTAATGAAAAACTGTTTTTT. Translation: CASSLGQVATNEKLFF.

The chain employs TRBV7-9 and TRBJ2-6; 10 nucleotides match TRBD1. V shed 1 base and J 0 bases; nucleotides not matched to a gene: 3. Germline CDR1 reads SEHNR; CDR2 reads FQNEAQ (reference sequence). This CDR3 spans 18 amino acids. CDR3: CASSLVGQGISGANVLTF. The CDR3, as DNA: TGTGCCAGCAGCTTAGTGGGACAGGGGATCTCTGGGGCCAACGTCCTGACTTTC.

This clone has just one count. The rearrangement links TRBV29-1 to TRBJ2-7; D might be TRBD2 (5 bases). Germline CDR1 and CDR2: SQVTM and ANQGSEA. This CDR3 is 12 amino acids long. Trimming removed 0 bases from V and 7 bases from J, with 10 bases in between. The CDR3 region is CSVEDLEREQYF. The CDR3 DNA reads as TGCAGCGTTGAAGATCTTGAGCGGGAGCAGTACTTC.

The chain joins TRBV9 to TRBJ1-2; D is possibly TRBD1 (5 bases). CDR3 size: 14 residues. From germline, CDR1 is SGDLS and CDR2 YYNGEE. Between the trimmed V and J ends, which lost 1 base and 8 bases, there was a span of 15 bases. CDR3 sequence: CASSVNQGGSGYTF. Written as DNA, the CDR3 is TGTGCCAGCAGCGTAAATCAGGGTGGGTCGGGCTACACCTTC.

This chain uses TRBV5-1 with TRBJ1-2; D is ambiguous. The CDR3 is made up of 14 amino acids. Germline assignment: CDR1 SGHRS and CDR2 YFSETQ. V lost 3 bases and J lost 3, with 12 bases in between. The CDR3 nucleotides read TGCGCCAGCAGCTCTTTAAGGACTCACTATGGCTACACCTTC. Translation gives CASSSLRTHYGYTF.

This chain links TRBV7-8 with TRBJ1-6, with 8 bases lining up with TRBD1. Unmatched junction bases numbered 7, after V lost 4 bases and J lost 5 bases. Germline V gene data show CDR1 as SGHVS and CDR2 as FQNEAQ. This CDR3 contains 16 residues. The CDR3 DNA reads TGTGCCAGCAGCTCCGCGGCAGGGGGCGATAATTCACCCCTCCACTTT. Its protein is CASSSAAGGDNSPLHF.

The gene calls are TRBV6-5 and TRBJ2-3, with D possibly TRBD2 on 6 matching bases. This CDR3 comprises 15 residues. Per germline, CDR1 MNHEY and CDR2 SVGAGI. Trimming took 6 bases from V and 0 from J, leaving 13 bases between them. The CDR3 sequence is CASRLGGYSTDTQYF. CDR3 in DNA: TGTGCCAGCAGGCTGGGGGGATATAGCACAGATACGCAGTATTTT.

CDR3 nucleotides: TGTGCCAGCAGTGAATTCGGGGGCTCTGGAAACACCATATATTTT. Translated: CASSEFGGSGNTIYF. The genes are TRBV6-1 and TRBJ1-3, with D tentatively TRBD1 (5 bases). The CDR3 has 15 amino acids. CDR1 is MNHNS and CDR2 is SASEGT in the germline V gene. Trimming removed 2 bases from V and 0 bases from J, with 8 bases in between.

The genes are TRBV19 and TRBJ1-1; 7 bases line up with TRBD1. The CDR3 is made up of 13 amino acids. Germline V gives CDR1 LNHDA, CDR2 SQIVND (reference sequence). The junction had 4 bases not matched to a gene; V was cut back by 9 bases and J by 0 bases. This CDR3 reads CASRTGLNTEAFF. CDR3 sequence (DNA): TGTGCCAGCAGGACAGGCCTGAACACTGAAGCTTTCTTT.

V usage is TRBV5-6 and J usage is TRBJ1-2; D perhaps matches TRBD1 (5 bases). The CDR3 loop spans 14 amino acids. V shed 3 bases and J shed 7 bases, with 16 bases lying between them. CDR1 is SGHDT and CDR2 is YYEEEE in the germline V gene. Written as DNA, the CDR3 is TGTGCCAGCAGCTCGGGACTTACGGGAGGTGGCTACACCTTC. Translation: CASSSGLTGGGYTF.

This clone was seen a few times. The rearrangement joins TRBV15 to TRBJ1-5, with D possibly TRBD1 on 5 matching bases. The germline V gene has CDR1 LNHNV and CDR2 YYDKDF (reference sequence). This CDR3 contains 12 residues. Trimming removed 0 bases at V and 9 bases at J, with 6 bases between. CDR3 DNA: TGTGCCACCAGCAGAGATCAGGGGCCCCAGCATTTT. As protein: CATSRDQGPQHF.

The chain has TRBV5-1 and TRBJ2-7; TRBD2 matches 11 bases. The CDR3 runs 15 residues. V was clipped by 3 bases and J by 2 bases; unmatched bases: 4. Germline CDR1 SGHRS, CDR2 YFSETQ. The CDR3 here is CASSSGTSGAYEQYF. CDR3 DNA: TGCGCCAGCAGCTCCGGGACTAGCGGCGCCTACGAGCAGTACTTC.

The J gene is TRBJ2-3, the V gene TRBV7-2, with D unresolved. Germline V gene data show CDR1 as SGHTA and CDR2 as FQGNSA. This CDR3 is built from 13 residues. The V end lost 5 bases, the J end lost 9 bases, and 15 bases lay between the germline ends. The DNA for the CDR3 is TGTGCCAGCAGCCTAGACCCATTACGGACGCAGTATTTT. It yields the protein CASSLDPLRTQYF.

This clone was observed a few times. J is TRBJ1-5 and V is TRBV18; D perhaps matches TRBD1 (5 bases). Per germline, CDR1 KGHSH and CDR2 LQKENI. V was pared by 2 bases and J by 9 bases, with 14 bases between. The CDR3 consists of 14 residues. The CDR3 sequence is CASSPSQGYSPQHF. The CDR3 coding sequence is TGTGCCAGCTCACCATCCCAGGGATATTCGCCCCAGCATTTT.

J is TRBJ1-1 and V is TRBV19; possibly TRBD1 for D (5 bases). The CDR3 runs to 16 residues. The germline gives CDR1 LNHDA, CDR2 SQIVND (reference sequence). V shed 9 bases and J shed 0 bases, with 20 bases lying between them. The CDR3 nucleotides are TGTGCCAGCACACCCTTTCTTGGGGGGGTGAACACTGAAGCTTTCTTT. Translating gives CASTPFLGGVNTEAFF.

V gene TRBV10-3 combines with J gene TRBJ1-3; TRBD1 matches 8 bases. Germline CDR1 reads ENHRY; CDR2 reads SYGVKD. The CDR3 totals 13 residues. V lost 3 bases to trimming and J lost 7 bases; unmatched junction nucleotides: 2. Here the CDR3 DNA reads TGTGCCATCAGTGAAAGGACAGGGAACACCATATATTTT. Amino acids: CAISERTGNTIYF.

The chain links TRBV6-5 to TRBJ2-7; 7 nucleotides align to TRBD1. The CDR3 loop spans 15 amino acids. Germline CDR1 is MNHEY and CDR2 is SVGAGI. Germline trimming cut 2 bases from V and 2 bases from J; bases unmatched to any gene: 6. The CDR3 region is CASSYLPGQAYEQYF. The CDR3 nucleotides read TGTGCCAGCAGTTACCTGCCCGGACAGGCCTACGAGCAGTACTTC.

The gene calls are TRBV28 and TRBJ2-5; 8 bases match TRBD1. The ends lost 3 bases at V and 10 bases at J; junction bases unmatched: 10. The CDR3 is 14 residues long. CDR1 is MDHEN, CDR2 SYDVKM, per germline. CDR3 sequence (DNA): TGTGCCAGCAGTTTGAGGGGACAGGTGAGGGGCCAGTACTTC. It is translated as CASSLRGQVRGQYF.

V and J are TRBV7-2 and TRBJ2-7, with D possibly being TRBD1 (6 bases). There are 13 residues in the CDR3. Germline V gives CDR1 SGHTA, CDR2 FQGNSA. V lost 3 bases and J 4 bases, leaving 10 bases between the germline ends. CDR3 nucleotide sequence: TGTGCCAGCAGCTTCTTACAGGGTTACGAGCAGTACTTC. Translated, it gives CASSFLQGYEQYF.

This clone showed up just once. In nucleotides, the CDR3 is TGTGCCAGCAGTGAACGAAACACCATTACTATTTACGAGCAGTACTTC. Translated: CASSERNTITIYEQYF. The rearrangement uses TRBV6-1 and TRBJ2-7; D is undetermined. Germline CDR1 MNHNS, CDR2 SASEGT. Between the trimmed V and J ends, which lost 2 bases and 4 bases, there was a span of 18 bases. CDR3 length: 16 residues.